These T cell receptor beta chains were read from a single sample in a study of cytomegalovirus exposure and HLA in healthy donors. The method was immunoSEQ multiplex PCR; TCRdb's version includes in-frame clones alone and lacks a portion of them. Of tens of thousands of clones in the sample, around two thirds were seen once. Sequenced material: PBMCs. The source is a man aged 55 to 70 in good health and CMV-seropositive. Each CDR3 is given with its conserved first and last residue. Expanded clones get a size class; other rows say once, few or many, or leave the size out.

v_gene: TRBV2
j_gene: TRBJ1-3
abundance: NA
CDR3aa: CASSVTASGNTIYF

v_gene: TRBV9
j_gene: TRBJ1-1
abundance: NA
CDR3aa: CASSVAGVGGGTEAFF

v_gene: TRBV27
j_gene: TRBJ1-4
abundance: NA
CDR3aa: CASTHRTGGTNEKLFF

v_gene: TRBV5-6
j_gene: TRBJ1-6
abundance: NA
CDR3aa: CASSFSGTDNSPLHF

v_gene: TRBV4-1
j_gene: TRBJ1-4
abundance: NA
CDR3aa: CASSQAPTGRKRPEKLFF

v_gene: TRBV27
j_gene: TRBJ2-1
abundance: NA
CDR3aa: CASSSRGWGDEQFF

v_gene: TRBV4-1
j_gene: TRBJ1-2
abundance: NA
CDR3aa: CASSQDAWGEIGYTF

v_gene: TRBV10-3
j_gene: TRBJ2-1
abundance: NA
CDR3aa: CAISASGHPYNEQFF

v_gene: TRBV7-9
j_gene: TRBJ1-2
abundance: NA
CDR3aa: CASRPDRLDGYTF

v_gene: TRBV21-1
j_gene: TRBJ2-7
abundance: NA
CDR3aa: CASSKVGEQGGWYEQYF

v_gene: TRBV5-1
j_gene: TRBJ2-6
abundance: few
CDR3aa: CASNSGSGANVLTF

v_gene: TRBV6-5
j_gene: TRBJ2-7
abundance: once
CDR3aa: CASKPRASGSYEQYF

v_gene: TRBV18
j_gene: TRBJ2-4
abundance: NA
CDR3aa: CASSPQPLAVNIQYF

v_gene: TRBV7-6
j_gene: TRBJ1-2
abundance: few
CDR3aa: CASSLEEGGDGYTF

v_gene: TRBV5-6
j_gene: TRBJ1-2
abundance: NA
CDR3aa: CATQAGTDGYTF

v_gene: TRBV20-1
j_gene: TRBJ2-7
abundance: few
CDR3aa: CSAQAGSEQYF

v_gene: TRBV19
j_gene: TRBJ1-5
abundance: NA
CDR3aa: CASSIGWGQGNPQHF

v_gene: TRBV27
j_gene: TRBJ1-5
abundance: few
CDR3aa: CASSLSGQGFQPQHF

v_gene: TRBV11-3
j_gene: TRBJ2-3
abundance: once
CDR3aa: CASRARSGDTQYF

v_gene: TRBV4-2
j_gene: TRBJ2-3
abundance: NA
CDR3aa: CASSLITNLPWGLAGELADTQYF

v_gene: TRBV13
j_gene: TRBJ1-1
abundance: NA
CDR3aa: CASSRLDTTDTEAFF

v_gene: TRBV6-5
j_gene: TRBJ2-1
abundance: NA
CDR3aa: CASSYGGAAYNEQFF

v_gene: TRBV11-3
j_gene: TRBJ1-6
abundance: NA
CDR3aa: CASSLRTDNSPLHF

v_gene: TRBV4-2
j_gene: TRBJ1-1
abundance: few
CDR3aa: CASSQVGATLNTEAFF

v_gene: TRBV25-1
j_gene: TRBJ1-2
abundance: NA
CDR3aa: CASSGDRERCGYTF

v_gene: TRBV5-1
j_gene: TRBJ1-3
abundance: NA
CDR3aa: CASSLAGQTEGNTIYF

v_gene: TRBV29-1
j_gene: TRBJ2-5
abundance: large
CDR3aa: CSVVWLAGGLQETQYF

v_gene: TRBV7-2
j_gene: TRBJ2-1
abundance: NA
CDR3aa: CASTFLGPTSGGGEQFF

v_gene: TRBV5-1
j_gene: TRBJ2-7
abundance: NA
CDR3aa: CASSRDRGYEQYF

v_gene: TRBV11-2
j_gene: TRBJ2-1
abundance: NA
CDR3aa: CASSLMTINYNEQFF

v_gene: TRBV6-5
j_gene: TRBJ2-1
abundance: NA
CDR3aa: CASSFQANLYNGEQFF

v_gene: TRBV27
j_gene: TRBJ2-6
abundance: once
CDR3aa: CASSFLPGANVLTF

v_gene: TRBV19
j_gene: TRBJ1-3
abundance: few
CDR3aa: CASSIGQGSNTIYF

v_gene: TRBV4-1
j_gene: TRBJ2-7
abundance: NA
CDR3aa: CASSQGALAANSYEQYF

v_gene: TRBV19
j_gene: TRBJ2-5
abundance: NA
CDR3aa: CASSITGQVPTKEQYF

v_gene: TRBV7-8
j_gene: TRBJ2-7
abundance: few
CDR3aa: CASSQGIGSYEQYF

v_gene: TRBV2
j_gene: TRBJ1-5
abundance: NA
CDR3aa: CASSQGSNQPQHF